This T cell receptor (beta chain) was sequenced for a study of T-cell reconstitution after alpha-beta-depleted transplantation in children. Preparation of the TCRbeta library was carried out with unique molecular identifiers. MiXCR, applied by TCRdb to the PCR reads, yields one record per CDR3 protein. The sample yields around 800,000 distinct CDR3 sequences, about 15% seen once. The ends were cut back, 5 bases at V and 7 bases at J, with 8 bases in the middle. The germline CDR1 and CDR2 sequences are SGHVS and FQNEAQ. The CDR3 has 11 amino acids. This receptor was taken from a male patient younger than 18 who had a stem cell transplant for acute lymphoblastic leukemia, so the T cells may come from the graft donor. The rearrangement joins TRBV7-8 to TRBJ1-1, with D possibly TRBD1 on 5 matching bases. The sequencing here drew on PBMCs, mostly from graft donor cells, taken 360 days after TCRalphabeta/CD19-depleted stem cell transplant. CDR3 amino acids: CASSETVEAFF. CDR3 in DNA: TGTGCCAGCAGCGAGACAGTTGAAGCTTTCTTT.